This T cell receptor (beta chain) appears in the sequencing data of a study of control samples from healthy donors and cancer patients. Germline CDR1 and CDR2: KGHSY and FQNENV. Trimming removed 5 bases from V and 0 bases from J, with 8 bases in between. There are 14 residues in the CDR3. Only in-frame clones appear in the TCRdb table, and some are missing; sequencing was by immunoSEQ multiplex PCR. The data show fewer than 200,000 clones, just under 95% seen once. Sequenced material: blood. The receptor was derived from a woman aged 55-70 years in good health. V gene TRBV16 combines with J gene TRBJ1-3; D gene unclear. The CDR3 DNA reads TGTGCCAGCAGCTCCGAGGTCTCTGGAAACACCATATATTTT. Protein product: CASSSEVSGNTIYF.